These T cell receptor beta chains were read from a single sample in a study of T-cell reconstitution after alpha-beta-depleted transplantation in children. TCRdb re-called the PCR reads with MiXCR, one entry per CDR3 protein. The repertoire holds 550,000 to 800,000 distinct CDR3 sequences, about an eighth seen once, with roughly 0.84% in the top ten. The starting material was PBMCs, obtained before TCRalphabeta/CD19-depleted stem cell transplant. Receptor source: a girl aged 2-9 years with congenital amegakaryocytic thrombocytopenia, due to receive a stem cell transplant. CDR3s include the opening cysteine and the closing phenylalanine or tryptophan. D genes are given only for firm matches. Size values are once, few and many counts, or a class for expanded clones, and some rows have none.

J: TRBJ2-1; V: TRBV5-1; size: few; D: -; DNA: TGCGCCAGCAGCTTTATATCGATCGGCGAGCAGTTCTTC; CDR3: CASSFISIGEQFF
J: TRBJ2-5; V: TRBV29-1; size: -; D: -; DNA: TGCAGCGTTGGCCGGACGGGGGCCTACCAAGAGACCCAGTACTTC; CDR3: CSVGRTGAYQETQYF
J: TRBJ1-1; V: TRBV9; size: -; D: -; DNA: TGTGCCAGCAGCGTTGATTGGAACACTGAAGCTTTCTTT; CDR3: CASSVDWNTEAFF
J: TRBJ2-7; V: TRBV10-3; size: -; D: -; DNA: TGTGCCACCGCCCGGGACGAGGGTACGATGCAGTACTTC; CDR3: CATARDEGTMQYF
J: TRBJ2-5; V: TRBV3-1; size: -; D: TRBD1; DNA: TGTGCCAGCAGCCAAGCCATCAGGACAGGCCCCGTGTGGACCCAGTACTTC; CDR3: CASSQAIRTGPVWTQYF
J: TRBJ2-1; V: TRBV7-6; size: -; D: -; DNA: TGTGCCAGCAGCTTGTATCTCCGGGAGAGGTCCTACAATGAGCAGTTCTTC; CDR3: CASSLYLRERSYNEQFF
J: TRBJ2-4; V: TRBV5-1; size: many; D: TRBD2; DNA: TGCGCCAGCTTCACTAGCGGGAGAGGGACCAAAAACATTCAGTACTTC; CDR3: CASFTSGRGTKNIQYF
J: TRBJ2-7; V: TRBV5-1; size: -; D: -; DNA: TGCGCCAGCAGCTTGCCCGGACAAACGCTCGAGCAGTACTTC; CDR3: CASSLPGQTLEQYF
J: TRBJ2-3; V: TRBV11-1; size: few; D: -; DNA: TGTGCCAGCAGCTCCTCTTGGGATACGCAGTATTTT; CDR3: CASSSSWDTQYF
J: TRBJ2-3; V: TRBV6-5; size: -; D: -; DNA: TGTGCCAGCAGTTACCTCTGGCCGGGTCGCGGCACAGATACGCAGTATTTT; CDR3: CASSYLWPGRGTDTQYF
J: TRBJ2-1; V: TRBV7-7; size: -; D: TRBD2; DNA: TGTGCCAGCAGCTCATCACGGACTAGCGGATACAATGAGCAGTTCTTC; CDR3: CASSSSRTSGYNEQFF
J: TRBJ1-5; V: TRBV11-1; size: many; D: -; DNA: TGTGCCAGCAGTAAAGACAGGAATCAGCCCCAGCATTTT; CDR3: CASSKDRNQPQHF
J: TRBJ2-5; V: TRBV3-1; size: few; D: -; DNA: TGTGCCAGCAGCCCTGGCTGGGGGAGGCGAGAGACCCAGTACTTC; CDR3: CASSPGWGRRETQYF
J: TRBJ2-3; V: TRBV5-6; size: -; D: -; DNA: TGTGCCAGCAGCTTGGTTGGGAGTGGCACAGATACGCAGTATTTT; CDR3: CASSLVGSGTDTQYF
J: TRBJ2-3; V: TRBV20-1; size: -; D: -; DNA: TGCAGTGCTAGAGGCAGCCCCCTAGATACGCAGTATTTT; CDR3: CSARGSPLDTQYF
J: TRBJ2-1; V: TRBV20-1; size: many; D: TRBD1; DNA: TGCAGTGCCCCGGACAGGGGACAAGGTGAGCAGTTCTTC; CDR3: CSAPDRGQGEQFF
J: TRBJ2-1; V: TRBV12-3/TRBV12-4; size: many; D: TRBD1; DNA: TGTGCCAGCAGTGACTGGGGACAGTCATCTCGCAATGAGCAGTTCTTC; CDR3: CASSDWGQSSRNEQFF
J: TRBJ2-5; V: TRBV7-2; size: few; D: TRBD1; DNA: TGTGCCAGCAGCTTAAGTCGGGTCCAGGGGGCCTCGGGGACCCAGTACTTC; CDR3: CASSLSRVQGASGTQYF
J: TRBJ2-5; V: TRBV3-1; size: -; D: TRBD1; DNA: TGTGCCAGCAGCCAGACAGGGCAAGAGACCCAGTACTTC; CDR3: CASSQTGQETQYF
J: TRBJ2-3; V: TRBV20-1; size: many; D: -; DNA: TGCAGTGCTAGAGAGCCAGCGGCCTACACAGATACGCAGTATTTT; CDR3: CSAREPAAYTDTQYF